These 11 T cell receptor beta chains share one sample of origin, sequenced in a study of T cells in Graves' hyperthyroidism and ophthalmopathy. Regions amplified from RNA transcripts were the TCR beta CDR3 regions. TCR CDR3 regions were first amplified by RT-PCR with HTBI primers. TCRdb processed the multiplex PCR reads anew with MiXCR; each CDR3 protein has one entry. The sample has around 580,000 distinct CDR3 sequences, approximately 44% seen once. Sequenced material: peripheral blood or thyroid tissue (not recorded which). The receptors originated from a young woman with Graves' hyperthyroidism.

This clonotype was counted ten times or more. The CDR3 coding sequence is TGTGCCAGCAGCTTAGGTCAGGGCCATGGCTACACCTTC. This encodes CASSLGQGHGYTF. The chain has TRBV7-3 and TRBJ1-2; D is perhaps TRBD1 (5 bases). Trimming removed 2 bases from V and 6 bases from J, with 10 bases in between. This CDR3 has 13 residues. Germline assignment: CDR1 SGHTA and CDR2 FQGTGA. Drawing the rest from reference TRBV7-3 and TRBJ1-2, the complete variable domain is GAGVSQTPSNKVTEKGKYVELRCDPISGHTALYWYRQSLGQGPEFLIYFQGTGAADDSGLPNDRFFAVRPEGSVSTLKIQRTERGDSAVYLCASSLGQGHGYTFGSGTRLTVV.

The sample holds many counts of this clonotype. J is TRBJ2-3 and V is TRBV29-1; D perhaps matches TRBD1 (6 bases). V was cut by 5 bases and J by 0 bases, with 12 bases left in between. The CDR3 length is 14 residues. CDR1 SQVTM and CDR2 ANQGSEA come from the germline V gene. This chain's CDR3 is CSVRQVGSTDTQYF. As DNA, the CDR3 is TGCAGCGTTCGACAGGTGGGGAGCACAGATACGCAGTATTTT.

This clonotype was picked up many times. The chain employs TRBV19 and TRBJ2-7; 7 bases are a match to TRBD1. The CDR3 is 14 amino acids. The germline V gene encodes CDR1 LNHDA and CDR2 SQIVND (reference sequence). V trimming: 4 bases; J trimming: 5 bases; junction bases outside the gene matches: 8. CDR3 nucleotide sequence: TGTGCCAGTAGTACCCGAATGACAGGGAACGAGCAGTACTTC. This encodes CASSTRMTGNEQYF.

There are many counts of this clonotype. Written as DNA, the CDR3 is TGTGCCACCAGTGACGACAACACTGAAGCTTTCTTT. Translating it yields CATSDDNTEAFF. V is TRBV24-1 and J is TRBJ1-1; D remains ambiguous. This CDR3 is built from 12 residues. The germline V gene encodes CDR1 KGHDR and CDR2 SFDVKD. V was clipped by 4 bases and J by 2 bases, with 4 bases between them.

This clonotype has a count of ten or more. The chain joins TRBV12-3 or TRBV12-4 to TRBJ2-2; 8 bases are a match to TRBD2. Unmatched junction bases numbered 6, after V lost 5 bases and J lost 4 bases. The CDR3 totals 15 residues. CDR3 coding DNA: TGTGCCAGCAGTCGAGCGGGAGTGGTCACCGGGGAGCTGTTTTTT. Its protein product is CASSRAGVVTGELFF.

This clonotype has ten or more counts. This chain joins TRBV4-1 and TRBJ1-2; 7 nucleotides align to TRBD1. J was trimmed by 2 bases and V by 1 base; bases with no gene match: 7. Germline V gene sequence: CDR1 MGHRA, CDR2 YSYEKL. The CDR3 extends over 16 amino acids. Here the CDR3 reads CASSQGPQQGNYGYTF. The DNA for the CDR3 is TGCGCCAGCAGCCAAGGTCCTCAACAGGGGAACTATGGCTACACCTTC.

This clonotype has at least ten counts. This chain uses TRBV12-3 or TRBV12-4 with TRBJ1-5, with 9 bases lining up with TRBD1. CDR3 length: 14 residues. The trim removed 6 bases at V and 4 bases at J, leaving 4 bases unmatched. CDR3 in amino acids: CASRRGQGNQPQHF. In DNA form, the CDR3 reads TGTGCCAGCAGACGAGGACAGGGGAATCAGCCCCAGCATTTT.

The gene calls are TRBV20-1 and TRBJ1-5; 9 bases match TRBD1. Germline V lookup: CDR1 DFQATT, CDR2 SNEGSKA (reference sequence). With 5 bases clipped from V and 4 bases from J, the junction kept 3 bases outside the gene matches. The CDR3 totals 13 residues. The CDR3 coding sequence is TGCAGTGCTTGGGACAGGGCGAATCAGCCCCAGCATTTT. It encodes CSAWDRANQPQHF.

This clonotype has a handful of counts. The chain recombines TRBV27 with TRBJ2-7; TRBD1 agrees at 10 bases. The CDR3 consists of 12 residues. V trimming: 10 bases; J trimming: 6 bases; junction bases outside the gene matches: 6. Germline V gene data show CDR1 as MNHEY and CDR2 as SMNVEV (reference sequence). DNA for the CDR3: TGTGCCACCCGGGACAGGGGCCTCGAGCAGTACTTC. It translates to CATRDRGLEQYF.

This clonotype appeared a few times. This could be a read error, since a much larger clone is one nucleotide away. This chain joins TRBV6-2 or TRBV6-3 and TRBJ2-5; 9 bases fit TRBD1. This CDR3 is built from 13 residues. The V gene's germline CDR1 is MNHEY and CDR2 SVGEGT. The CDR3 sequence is CTSSDGTGETQYF. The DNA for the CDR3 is TGTACCAGCAGCGACGGGACAGGGGAGACCCAGTACTTC.

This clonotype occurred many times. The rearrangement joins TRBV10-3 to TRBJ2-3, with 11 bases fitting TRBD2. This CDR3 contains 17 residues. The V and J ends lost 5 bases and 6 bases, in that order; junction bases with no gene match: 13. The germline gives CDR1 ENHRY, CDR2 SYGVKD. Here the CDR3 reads CAISPRGTSGVVDTQYF. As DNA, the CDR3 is TGTGCCATCAGTCCTCGAGGGACTAGCGGTGTGGTGGATACGCAGTATTTT.